These 7 T cell receptor beta chains were sequenced from one sample in a study of blood T cells in healthy people across ages. The use of a sample-barcoded 5' primer and a J-beta primer mix characterized a second PCR of roughly 7 to 12 cycles. TCRdb processed the 5' RACE reads anew with MiXCR; each CDR3 protein has one entry. In the table there are around 990,000 distinct CDR3 sequences, roughly 24% of which are singletons. These data were also filed under a second study, of T cells of mothers and their children.

The sample consisted of blood. The receptor set was obtained from a girl aged 2 to 9 in good health.

A few counts support this clonotype. This chain joins TRBV5-1 and TRBJ2-3; no firm D call. Trimming removed 2 bases at V and 5 bases at J, with 12 bases between. This CDR3 contains 14 residues. The germline gives CDR1 SGHRS, CDR2 YFSETQ. The DNA for the CDR3 is TGCGCCAGCAGCTTTGGGCTTCCCATAGATACGCAGTATTTT. Its protein product is CASSFGLPIDTQYF.

The rearrangement links TRBV2 to TRBJ2-7, with D hard to call. CDR1 is SNHLY, CDR2 FYNNEI, per germline. The CDR3 is 12 residues long. V was pared by 5 bases and J by 5 bases, with 10 bases between. This CDR3 is CASSRSWDEQYF. CDR3 nucleotide sequence: TGTGCCAGCAGTCGGTCTTGGGACGAGCAGTACTTC.

The chain combines TRBV20-1 with TRBJ1-2; no firm D call. This CDR3 has 12 amino acids. Trimming left V 6 bases short and J 6 bases short, with 14 bases between. CDR1 is DFQATT, CDR2 SNEGSKA, per germline (reference sequence). The CDR3 protein is CSAKRPPDGYTF. The CDR3 nucleotides are TGCAGTGCCAAAAGGCCCCCGGATGGCTACACCTTC.

There are many counts of this clonotype. The J gene is TRBJ2-7, the V gene TRBV10-3; TRBD1 matches 9 bases. Germline CDR1 is ENHRY and CDR2 is SYGVKD. This CDR3 is 15 amino acids long. The V and J ends lost 6 bases and 3 bases, in that order; junction bases with no gene match: 9. The CDR3 loop reads CAISTPGTGFYEQYF. Here the CDR3 DNA reads TGTGCCATCAGCACTCCCGGGACAGGGTTCTACGAGCAGTACTTC.

This clonotype was counted between two and nine times. The chain links TRBV12-5 to TRBJ2-2; 8 nucleotides line up with TRBD1. Looked up from germline, CDR1 is LGHNT and CDR2 is FRNRAP. Unmatched junction bases numbered 0, after V lost 3 bases and J lost 6 bases. The CDR3 totals 13 residues. The CDR3: CASGLQGAGELFF. In DNA form, the CDR3 reads TGTGCTAGTGGTTTACAGGGGGCCGGGGAGCTGTTTTTT.

This clonotype was counted only a few times. A much bigger clone sits one base away, suggesting this may be a read error. This rearrangement joins TRBV7-8 to TRBJ2-4; D is unresolved. Germline assignment: CDR1 SGHVS and CDR2 FQNEAQ. The CDR3 is made up of 14 amino acids. The CDR3 loop reads CTSSLDRAKNIQYF. The DNA for the CDR3 is TGTACCAGCAGCTTAGATAGAGCAAAAAACATTCAGTACTTC.

This clonotype was counted only a few times. This chain connects TRBV29-1 to TRBJ2-3, with D perhaps given as TRBD1 or TRBD2 (5 bases each). Between the trimmed V and J ends, which lost 4 bases and 1 base, there was a span of 12 bases. The CDR3 spans 14 residues. CDR1 and CDR2 from the germline V gene are SQVTM and ANQGSEA. CDR3 region: CSVGRGVGTDTQYF. CDR3 DNA sequence: TGCAGCGTTGGTCGAGGGGTTGGCACAGATACGCAGTATTTT.